This T cell receptor (beta chain) was sequenced in a study of cytomegalovirus exposure and HLA in healthy donors. This CDR3 contains 14 residues. Looked up from germline, CDR1 is SGHTA and CDR2 is FQGNSA. Losses at the gene ends were 1 base for V and 5 bases for J; bases not matched to a gene: 3. Note on this clone: Its specificity is not known.

Overall study results and limits: Judged likely to be a sequencing artifact was a cluster of highly shared sequence variants. Near-uniform donor sequencing depth was presumed by presence/absence analyses. Researchers reportedly found TCR beta sequences accurately predicted most subjects' HLA-A and HLA-B alleles.

PCR employed 60 Vbeta and 13 Jbeta primers. TCRdb's table, derived via immunoSEQ multiplex PCR, lists solely in-frame clones and lacks some. The table for this sample gives 100,000 to 150,000 clones. This chain connects TRBV7-2 to TRBJ2-5; 8 nucleotides line up with TRBD2. The origin of this receptor is a man aged 18-30 years in good health and CMV-seronegative. The sample taken for sequencing was PBMCs. The CDR3: CASSLVASGETQYF. CDR3 nucleotide sequence: TGTGCCAGCAGCTTAGTCGCTAGCGGGGAGACCCAGTACTTC. The full variable domain, rest sourced from reference TRBV7-2 and TRBJ2-5, is GAGVSQSPSNKVTEKGKDVELRCDPISGHTALYWYRQSLGQGLEFLIYFQGNSAPDKSGLPSDRFSAERTGGSVSTLTIQRTQQEDSAVYLCASSLVASGETQYFGPGTRLLVL.